The clone carrying this TCR beta chain was detected only a few times. Its antigen is currently unknown. TCRdb passed the reads through MiXCR, listing each CDR3 protein once. The sample consists of a few hundred thousand distinct CDR3 sequences, roughly 15% of them appearing once. This specimen comes from a study of T cell repertoires in cytomegalovirus infection. Study-level background: Both CMV infection and a matching HLA type were indicated by public TCR beta signatures.

V shed 5 bases and J 5 bases; nucleotides not matched to a gene: 13. Germline V gene lookup returns CDR1 SGHTA and CDR2 FQGNSA. This CDR3 spans 17 amino acids. Study-level findings and limits: HLA-C-restricted TCR beta clonotypes specific for CMV led the ex vivo response. Cumulative public TCR beta family frequency identified carriers of CMV plus the relevant HLA.

The clonotype originates from a human donor in good health (CMV status not recorded). Some clones in this sample may be carry-over from other donors' samples. This chain connects TRBV7-2 to TRBJ2-1; TRBD2 matches 9 bases. Sequenced sample: PBMCs. CDR3 DNA sequence: TGTGCCAGCAGCCCCATCCCTCTAGCGGGGTCCAACAATGAGCAGTTCTTC. Protein sequence: CASSPIPLAGSNNEQFF.